This T cell receptor (beta chain) was captured in a study of cytomegalovirus exposure and HLA in healthy donors. General study results and limits: Researchers catalogued approximately 170 TCR beta chains as cytomegalovirus-associated.

To note about this clone: As yet, its antigen is unknown.

PCR was performed using 60 Vbeta and 13 Jbeta primers. This table comes from immunoSEQ multiplex PCR, and its TCRdb copy is limited to in-frame clones, with some not included. The sample lists some 110,000 clones, about 70% occurring once. The clonotype was recovered from a woman aged 55-69 years in good health and CMV-seropositive. Source material: PBMCs.

The CDR3 reads CSVVLGGPRDEQYF. CDR3 nucleotides: TGCAGCGTTGTTCTCGGGGGTCCTAGGGACGAGCAGTACTTC. This chain links TRBV29-1 with TRBJ2-7, with a weak D call TRBD2 (6 bases). Germline CDR1 and CDR2: SQVTM and ANQGSEA. CDR3 length: 14 amino acids. V shed 4 bases and J shed 5 bases, with 18 bases lying between them.